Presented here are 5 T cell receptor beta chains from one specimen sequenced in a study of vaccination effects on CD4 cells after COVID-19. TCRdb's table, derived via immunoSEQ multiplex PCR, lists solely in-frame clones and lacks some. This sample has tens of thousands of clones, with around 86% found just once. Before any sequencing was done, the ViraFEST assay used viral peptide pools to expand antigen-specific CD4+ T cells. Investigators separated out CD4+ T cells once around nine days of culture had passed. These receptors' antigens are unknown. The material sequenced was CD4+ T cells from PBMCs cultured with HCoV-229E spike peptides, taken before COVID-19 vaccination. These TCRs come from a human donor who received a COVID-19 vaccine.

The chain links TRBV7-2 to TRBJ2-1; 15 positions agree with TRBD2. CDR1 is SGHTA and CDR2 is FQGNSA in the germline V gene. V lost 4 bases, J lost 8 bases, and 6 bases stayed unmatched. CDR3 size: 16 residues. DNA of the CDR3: TGTGCCAGCAGCTACCGGACTAGCGGGGGGGCATATGAGCAGTTCTTC. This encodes CASSYRTSGGAYEQFF.

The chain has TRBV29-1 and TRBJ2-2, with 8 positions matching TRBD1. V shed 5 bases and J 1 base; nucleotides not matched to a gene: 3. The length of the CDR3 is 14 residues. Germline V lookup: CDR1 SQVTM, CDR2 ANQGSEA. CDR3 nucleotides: TGCAGCGTTCAGACAGGGGTGAACACCGGGGAGCTGTTTTTT. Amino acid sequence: CSVQTGVNTGELFF.

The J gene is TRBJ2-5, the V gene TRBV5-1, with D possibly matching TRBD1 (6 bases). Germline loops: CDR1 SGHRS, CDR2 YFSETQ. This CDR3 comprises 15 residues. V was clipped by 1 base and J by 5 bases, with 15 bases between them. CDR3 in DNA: TGCGCCAGCAGCTTGTGGCAGGGGAAGGAGGAGACCCAGTACTTC. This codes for CASSLWQGKEETQYF.

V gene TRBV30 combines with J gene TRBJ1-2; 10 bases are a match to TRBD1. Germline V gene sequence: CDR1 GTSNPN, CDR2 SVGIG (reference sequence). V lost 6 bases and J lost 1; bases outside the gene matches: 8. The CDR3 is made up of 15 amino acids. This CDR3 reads CACLSGQGDNYGYTF. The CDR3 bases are TGTGCCTGCCTTTCCGGACAGGGGGATAACTATGGCTACACCTTC. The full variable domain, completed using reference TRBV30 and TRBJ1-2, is SQTIHQWPATLVQPVGSPLSLECTVEGTSNPNLYWYRQAAGRGLQLLFYSVGIGQISSEVPQNLSASRPQDRQFILSSKKLLLSDSGFYLCACLSGQGDNYGYTFGSGTRLTVV.

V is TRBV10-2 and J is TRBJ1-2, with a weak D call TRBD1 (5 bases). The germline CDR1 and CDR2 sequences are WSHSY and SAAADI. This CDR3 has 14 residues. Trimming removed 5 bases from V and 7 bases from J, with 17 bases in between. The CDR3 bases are TGCGCCAGCAGTCAATCGGGGGTAATGGGTGGCTACACCTTC. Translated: CASSQSGVMGGYTF.